This T cell receptor (beta chain) came from a study of T cell responses to AZD1222 COVID-19 vaccine. This CDR3 is 16 amino acids long. The germline CDR1 and CDR2 sequences are SGHAT and FQNNGV. V lost 5 bases to trimming and J lost 6 bases; unmatched junction nucleotides: 15. Libraries were prepared by immunoSEQ multiplex PCR; TCRdb keeps only in-frame clonotypes and omits some of them. The sample has around 130,000 clones; approximately 85% are singletons. This receptor was taken from an adult in good health. Here the sequenced sample was peripheral blood, taken on day 0 of AZD1222 vaccination. The genes are TRBV11-2 and TRBJ1-2; TRBD1 matches 7 bases. The CDR3 DNA reads as TGTGCCAGCAGCCAGGGACAGCTTCTCCGAGCAGATGGCTACACCTTC. Its protein is CASSQGQLLRADGYTF.